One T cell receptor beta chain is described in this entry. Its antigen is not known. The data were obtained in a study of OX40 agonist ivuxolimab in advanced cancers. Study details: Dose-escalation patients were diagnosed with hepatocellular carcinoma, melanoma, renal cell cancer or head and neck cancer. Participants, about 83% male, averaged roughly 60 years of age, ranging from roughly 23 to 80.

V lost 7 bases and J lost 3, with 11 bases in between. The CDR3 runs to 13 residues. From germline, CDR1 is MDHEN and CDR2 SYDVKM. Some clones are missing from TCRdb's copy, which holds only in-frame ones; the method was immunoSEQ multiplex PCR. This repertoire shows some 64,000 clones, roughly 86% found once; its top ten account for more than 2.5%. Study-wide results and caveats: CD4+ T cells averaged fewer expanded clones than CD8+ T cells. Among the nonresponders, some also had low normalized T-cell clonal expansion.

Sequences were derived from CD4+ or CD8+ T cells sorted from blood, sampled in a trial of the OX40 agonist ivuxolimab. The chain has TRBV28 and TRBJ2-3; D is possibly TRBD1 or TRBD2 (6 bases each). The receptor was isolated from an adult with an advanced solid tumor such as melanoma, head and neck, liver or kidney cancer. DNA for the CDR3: TGTGCCAGCAATTCGGGGGCGACAGATACGCAGTATTTT. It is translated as CASNSGATDTQYF.